One sample yielded the 2 T cell receptor beta chains listed below, sequenced in a study of blood T cells in healthy people across ages. PCR was performed a second time for about 7 to 11 cycles using a sample-barcoded 5' primer and a J-beta primer mix. TCRdb independently ran MiXCR on the 5' RACE reads; one entry per CDR3 protein. The data contain more than 800,000 distinct CDR3 sequences, more than 25% of them singletons. Material: blood. These receptors were collected from a woman of 80 years or more in good health.

This clonotype was picked up many times. This sequence joins TRBV6-2 or TRBV6-3 and TRBJ2-1; TRBD2 agrees at 13 bases. Germline V gene data show CDR1 as MNHEY and CDR2 as SVGEGT. The J segment lost 7 bases and the V segment lost 6 bases, leaving 6 bases of the junction unmatched. The CDR3 runs to 15 residues. CDR3 region: CASRLAGGPRNEQFF. In nucleotides, the CDR3 is TGTGCCAGCAGACTAGCGGGGGGGCCGCGTAATGAGCAGTTCTTC.

This clonotype has at least ten counts. The chain recombines TRBV20-1 with TRBJ2-6; weak D call: TRBD2 (5 bases). The germline V gene has CDR1 DFQATT and CDR2 SNEGSKA (reference sequence). V dropped 6 bases and J dropped 2 bases, with 8 bases sitting between them. The CDR3 loop spans 13 amino acids. The CDR3 sequence: CSAREAGANVLTF. CDR3 nucleotide sequence: TGCAGTGCCCGGGAAGCTGGGGCCAACGTCCTGACTTTC.